This TCR beta chain was identified in a study of CD8+CD57+ T cells in acquired aplastic anemia. Whole-study results and caveats: The CD8+ Simpson's diversity of patients and controls was not significantly different.

Profiling of TCR beta VDJ combinations and CDR3 sequences used genomic DNA as template. TCRdb reprocessed the reads with MiXCR, giving one entry per CDR3 protein. In the table there are just over 450,000 distinct CDR3 sequences, over 25% of which are singletons. Germline lookup yields CDR1 KGHDR and CDR2 SFDVKD. CDR3 length: 13 residues. Concerning this clonotype itself: Its antigen remains unidentified.

Patients sequenced had flow cytometry evidence of CD8+CD57+ cell expansion. The sample comprised sorted CD4+, CD8+, or CD8+CD57+ T cells (not recorded which) from PBMCs. V and J are TRBV24-1 and TRBJ2-5; the match to TRBD1 covers 7 bases. The sequence was collected from a human donor with aplastic anemia. The CDR3 sequence is CARGGRELETQYF. The CDR3, as DNA: TGTGCTAGAGGGGGCAGGGAGTTAGAGACCCAGTACTTC.